This record looks at one T cell receptor beta chain sequence and its context. The source of the sample is a study of blood T cells in healthy people across ages. Next came a second PCR, run for roughly 6 to 11 cycles, which used a sample-barcoded 5' primer along with a J-beta primer mix. Each CDR3 protein is one row after TCRdb ran MiXCR on the 5' RACE reads. Among hundreds of thousands of distinct CDR3 sequences listed, roughly 53% were seen once. The length of the CDR3 is 14 residues. Trimming took 7 bases from V and 1 from J; bases not matched to a gene: 3. Germline V CDR1 and CDR2: ENHRY, SYGVKD. The chain uses TRBV10-3 and TRBJ2-2; 7 bases match TRBD2. The sequencing input was blood. The clonotype was recovered from a man aged 60-69 years in good health. CDR3 loop: CAINGGGNTGELFF. CDR3 bases: TGTGCCATCAATGGCGGGGGGAACACCGGGGAGCTGTTTTTT.